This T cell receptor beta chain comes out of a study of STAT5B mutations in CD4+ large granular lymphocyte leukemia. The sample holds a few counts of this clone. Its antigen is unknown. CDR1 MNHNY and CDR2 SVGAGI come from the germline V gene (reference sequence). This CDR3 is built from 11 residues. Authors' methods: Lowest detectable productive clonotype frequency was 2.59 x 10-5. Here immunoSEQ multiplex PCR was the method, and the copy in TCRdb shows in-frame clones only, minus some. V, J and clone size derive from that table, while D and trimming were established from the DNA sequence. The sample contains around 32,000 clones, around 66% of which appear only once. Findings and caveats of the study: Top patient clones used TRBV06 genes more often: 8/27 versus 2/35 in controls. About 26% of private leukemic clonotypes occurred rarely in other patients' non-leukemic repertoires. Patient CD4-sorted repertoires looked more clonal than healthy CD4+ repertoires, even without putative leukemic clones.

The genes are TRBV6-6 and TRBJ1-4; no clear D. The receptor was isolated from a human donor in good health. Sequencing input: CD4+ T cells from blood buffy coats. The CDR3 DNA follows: TGTGCGACACGCACTAATGAAAAACTGTTTTTT. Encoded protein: CATRTNEKLFF.